This is a list of T cell receptor beta chains from one sample in a study of T cells in Graves' hyperthyroidism and ophthalmopathy. TCRdb processed the multiplex PCR reads anew with MiXCR; each CDR3 protein has one entry. This table holds 350,000 to 400,000 distinct CDR3 sequences, 14% to 15% found once. The sequenced sample consisted of blood. The receptor set was obtained from a woman in her twenties or thirties with Graves' hyperthyroidism. Each CDR3 is given with its conserved first and last residue. A D gene is named only where the DNA matches it firmly. Size is omitted from some rows. Given values are once, few, many or a class for expanded clones.

CDR3,DNA,size,V,J,D
CASSQEYRNAEAFF,TGTGCCAGCAGCCAAGAGTACAGGAACGCTGAAGCTTTCTTT,NA,TRBV3-1,TRBJ1-1,NA
CASSSTGGESYGYTF,TGTGCCAGCAGTAGCACGGGGGGCGAGAGCTATGGCTACACCTTC,many,TRBV12-3/TRBV12-4,TRBJ1-2,NA
CASNTDREIYNEQFF,TGTGCCAGCAATACCGACAGGGAAATTTACAATGAGCAGTTCTTC,few,TRBV7-9,TRBJ2-1,TRBD1
CASSLNQGNGYTF,TGTGCCAGCAGCCTCAATCAGGGTAATGGCTACACCTTC,few,TRBV13,TRBJ1-2,NA
CASSQPTASTQYF,TGCGCCAGCAGCCAGCCTACTGCGTCTACGCAGTATTTT,few,TRBV4-1,TRBJ2-3,NA
CSVAGTGAGIYEQYF,TGCAGCGTTGCAGGAACCGGGGCAGGGATATACGAGCAGTACTTC,few,TRBV29-1,TRBJ2-7,NA
CASSIPAGGMETQYF,TGTGCCAGCAGCATCCCAGCGGGAGGAATGGAGACCCAGTACTTC,NA,TRBV7-9,TRBJ2-5,TRBD2
CASSLAETETQYF,TGTGCCAGCAGTTTAGCCGAGACAGAGACCCAGTACTTC,many,TRBV28,TRBJ2-5,NA
CASSFSDRNYGYTF,TGTGCCAGCAGCTTCTCGGACAGGAACTATGGCTACACCTTC,few,TRBV11-2,TRBJ1-2,TRBD1
CASSPILAGHYGYTF,TGTGCCAGCAGCCCGATCCTAGCTGGTCACTATGGCTACACCTTC,NA,TRBV7-2,TRBJ1-2,NA
CASSSTGTSGLSYF,TGCGCCAGCAGCTCTACAGGGACTAGCGGTTTGTCGTACTTC,few,TRBV5-1,TRBJ2-5,TRBD2
CASSENSGGGYTF,TGTGCCAGCAGTGAGAACTCAGGTGGCGGCTACACCTTC,many,TRBV6-1,TRBJ1-2,NA
CASSQGLAGGKADTQYF,TGTGCCAGCAGCCAAGGACTAGCGGGAGGGAAAGCAGATACGCAGTATTTT,few,TRBV4-2,TRBJ2-3,TRBD2
CASTLGSGNGGETQYF,TGTGCCAGCACCCTGGGTAGCGGGAATGGCGGGGAGACCCAGTACTTC,few,TRBV12-3/TRBV12-4,TRBJ2-5,TRBD2
CATSRDAAGYTF,TGTGCCACCAGCAGAGATGCGGCCGGCTACACCTTC,NA,TRBV15,TRBJ1-2,NA
CASRQGGGNQPQHF,TGTGCCAGCAGGCAGGGTGGGGGCAATCAGCCCCAGCATTTT,few,TRBV6-2/TRBV6-3,TRBJ1-5,NA
CASSLINRSDVAFF,TGTGCCAGCAGTTTGATCAACAGGTCGGATGTAGCTTTCTTT,many,TRBV28,TRBJ1-1,NA
CASSSDGDEQFF,TGTGCCAGCAGCTCGGACGGGGATGAGCAGTTCTTC,many,TRBV7-9,TRBJ2-1,NA
CASSFGQYYGYTF,TGTGCCAGCAGCTTCGGACAGTACTATGGCTACACCTTC,many,TRBV3-1,TRBJ1-2,NA
CASSFRQENEKLFF,TGTGCCAGCAGCTTCCGACAGGAGAATGAAAAACTGTTTTTT,NA,TRBV7-8,TRBJ1-4,NA
CASSVGGRVDTGELFF,TGTGCCAGCAGCGTAGGCGGGAGAGTGGACACCGGGGAGCTGTTTTTT,NA,TRBV9,TRBJ2-2,TRBD2
CSVEDISTEAFF,TGCAGCGTTGAAGATATCAGCACTGAAGCTTTCTTT,few,TRBV29-1,TRBJ1-1,NA
CASSEQQGIGEKLFF,TGTGCCAGCAGTGAACAACAGGGGATCGGGGAAAAACTGTTTTTT,few,TRBV25-1,TRBJ1-4,TRBD1
CSARDATNYGYTF,TGCAGTGCTAGGGACGCAACTAACTATGGCTACACCTTC,NA,TRBV20-1,TRBJ1-2,NA
CSARTGRGQGELFF,TGCAGTGCTAGAACGGGGAGGGGCCAAGGGGAGCTGTTTTTT,few,TRBV20-1,TRBJ2-2,TRBD2
CASRSFPPPRDGRDEQYF,TGTGCCAGCAGATCGTTTCCCCCGCCAAGGGACGGCAGGGACGAGCAGTACTTC,many,TRBV11-1,TRBJ2-7,NA
CATSTFWGAAAEAFF,TGTGCCACCAGCACCTTTTGGGGGGCTGCGGCTGAAGCTTTCTTT,few,TRBV15,TRBJ1-1,NA
CASSFGSRFGREQYF,TGTGCCAGCAGTTTCGGGTCCAGATTCGGCCGCGAGCAGTACTTC,many,TRBV27,TRBJ2-7,NA
CASSQFGAGSSYNEQFF,TGTGCCAGCAGTCAATTCGGAGCAGGAAGCTCCTACAATGAGCAGTTCTTC,few,TRBV28,TRBJ2-1,NA
CASSVREQYF,TGTGCCAGCAGCGTGAGAGAGCAGTACTTC,NA,TRBV6-1,TRBJ2-7,NA
CASSATGQGLREQYF,TGTGCCAGCAGTGCTACGGGACAGGGCCTCAGGGAGCAGTACTTC,NA,TRBV2,TRBJ2-7,TRBD1
CASSISERVGTGELFF,TGTGCCAGTAGTATCAGCGAGCGAGTGGGCACCGGGGAGCTGTTTTTT,few,TRBV19,TRBJ2-2,NA
CSAKGGAGVGELFF,TGCAGTGCTAAAGGGGGAGCGGGGGTCGGGGAGCTGTTTTTT,NA,TRBV20-1,TRBJ2-2,TRBD2
CASSLEGRMNTEAFF,TGTGCCAGCAGCTTGGAAGGACGAATGAACACTGAAGCTTTCTTT,many,TRBV27,TRBJ1-1,NA
CASSVARGVTMTDTQYF,TGTGCCAGCAGTGTGGCAAGGGGGGTAACGATGACAGATACGCAGTATTTC,NA,TRBV27,TRBJ2-3,NA
CASSRTSGYQETQYF,TGTGCCAGCTCGCGGACTAGCGGGTACCAAGAGACCCAGTACTTC,few,TRBV19,TRBJ2-5,TRBD2
CSVGGDFLLPGSYNEQFF,TGCAGCGTTGGAGGGGACTTCCTTCTACCCGGCTCCTACAATGAGCAGTTCTTC,many,TRBV29-1,TRBJ2-1,NA
CASSDGLAGVSYEQYF,TGTGCCAGCAGCGATGGACTAGCGGGAGTTAGCTACGAGCAGTACTTC,many,TRBV9,TRBJ2-7,TRBD2
CATSRDGQGPQPQHF,TGTGCCACCAGCAGAGATGGGCAGGGGCCTCAGCCCCAGCATTTT,many,TRBV15,TRBJ1-5,NA
CASSLGQGPAEAFF,TGCGCCAGCAGCTTGGGTCAGGGCCCCGCTGAAGCTTTCTTT,many,TRBV5-1,TRBJ1-1,NA
CASSPPSGGYGYTF,TGTGCCAGCTCACCGCCGTCCGGGGGCTATGGCTACACCTTC,many,TRBV18,TRBJ1-2,NA
CAITETGELFF,TGTGCCATCACCGAGACTGGGGAGCTGTTTTTT,few,TRBV10-3,TRBJ2-2,NA
CASSLGTSGRKGYEQYF,TGTGCCAGCAGCTTAGGGACTAGCGGGAGGAAGGGCTACGAGCAGTACTTC,many,TRBV7-9,TRBJ2-7,TRBD2
CASSLKASGSSTDTQYF,TGTGCCAGCAGTTTAAAGGCTAGCGGGAGCAGCACAGATACGCAGTATTTT,many,TRBV12-3/TRBV12-4,TRBJ2-3,TRBD2
CASSFGYRQETQYF,TGTGCCAGCAGCTTCGGCTACAGGCAAGAGACCCAGTACTTC,many,TRBV7-8,TRBJ2-5,NA
CASRGLGPSFYNEQFF,TGTGCCAGCAGGGGACTAGGCCCGAGTTTCTACAATGAGCAGTTCTTC,many,TRBV27,TRBJ2-1,TRBD2
CASSGRGQNGYTF,TGTGCCAGCAGCGGAAGGGGGCAGAATGGCTACACCTTC,many,TRBV7-2,TRBJ1-2,TRBD1